This T cell receptor (beta chain) was profiled in a study of metastatic and nonmetastatic thyroid tumors. Background on the study: Malignant thyroid and benign thyroid patients provided blood and tumor or nodule tissue whose repertoires were compared.

Regarding the study as a whole: In blood and tumor, TCR beta diversity was reportedly significantly higher in malignant thyroid tumors than in benign nodules.

No treatment of any kind had been given to any patient before thyroid surgery. Concerning this clone itself: Its antigen remains unknown. One base away lies a much larger clone, so this may be a sequencing read error. Other DNA sequences within the sample encode an identical CDR3.

Original processing methods: Differences in CDR3 between clinicopathological groups were drawn on to build a classifier intended to discriminate distant-metastatic papillary thyroid cancer patients. Through MiXCR, TCRdb re-clonotyped the PCR reads. Here the V and J calls rest on TCRdb's processing, not on the authors' analysis. The data contain approximately 40,000 clones, around 20% of them seen just once; the ten biggest clones take up 15% to 19%. Germline values: CDR1 SEHNR, CDR2 FQNEAQ (reference sequence). The CDR3 is 14 amino acids. The sample was blood. The TCR sequence derives from a female donor with papillary thyroid cancer or a benign thyroid nodule (not recorded which). Some clones in this sample may be carry-over from other donors' samples. The rearrangement uses TRBV7-9 and TRBJ2-7; D not certain. The CDR3 sequence: CASSLAQLPYEQYF. The CDR3 bases are TGTGCAAGCAGCTTAGCACAGCTCCCCTACGAGCAGTACTTC. Together with reference TRBV7-9 and TRBJ2-7, the CDR3 gives the full variable domain: DTGVSQNPRHKITKRGQNVTFRCDPISEHNRLYWYRQTLGQGPEFLTYFQNEAQLEKSRLLSDRFSAERPKGSFSTLEIQRTEQGDSAMYLCASSLAQLPYEQYFGPGTRLTVT.